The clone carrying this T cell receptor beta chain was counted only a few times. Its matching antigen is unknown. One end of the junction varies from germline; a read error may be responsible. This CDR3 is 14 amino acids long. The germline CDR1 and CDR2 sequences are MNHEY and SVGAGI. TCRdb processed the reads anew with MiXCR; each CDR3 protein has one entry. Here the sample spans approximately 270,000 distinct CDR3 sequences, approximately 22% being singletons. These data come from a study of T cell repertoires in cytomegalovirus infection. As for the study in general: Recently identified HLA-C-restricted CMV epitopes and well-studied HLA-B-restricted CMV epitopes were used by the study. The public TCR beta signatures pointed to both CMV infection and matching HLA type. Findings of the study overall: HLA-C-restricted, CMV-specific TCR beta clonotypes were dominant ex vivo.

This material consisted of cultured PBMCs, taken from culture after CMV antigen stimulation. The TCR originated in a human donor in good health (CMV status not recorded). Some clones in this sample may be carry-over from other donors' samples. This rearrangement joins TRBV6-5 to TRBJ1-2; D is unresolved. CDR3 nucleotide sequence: TGTGCCAGCAGTTACAATCAGGCTAATTATGGCTACACCTTC. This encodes CASSYNQANYGYTF.